The TCR beta chain under discussion was sequenced for a study of shared clonotypes between healthy human individuals. Overall study: Participating donors consisted of two women and three men aged 18 to 49.

Donors included only healthy HIV-negative adults lacking recent acute infections or vaccinations. Each sample came from a Caucasian adult donor living in Nashville, Tennessee. Every unsorted PBMC PCR replicate was loaded with 250 to 300 ng DNA, about 30,000 T cell genomes. Here immunoSEQ multiplex PCR was the method, and the copy in TCRdb shows in-frame clones only, minus some. Of about 510,000 clones in the sample, about four fifths were seen once. In germline, CDR1 is SGHNT, CDR2 YYREEE (reference sequence). With 0 bases removed from V and 4 bases from J, the gap between germline ends came to 16 bases. The CDR3 runs 16 residues.

Sequencing used PBMCs. The V and J genes are TRBV5-4 and TRBJ1-1; unclear D gene. The clonotype was recovered from a woman aged 40 to 50 in good health. Some clones in this sample may be carry-over from other donors' samples. The CDR3 region is CASSLGGGLGVTEAFF. The CDR3 DNA reads as TGTGCCAGCAGCTTGGGGGGAGGGCTCGGTGTCACTGAAGCTTTCTTT. The full variable domain, rest sourced from reference TRBV5-4 and TRBJ1-1, is ETGVTQSPTHLIKTRGQQVTLRCSSQSGHNTVSWYQQALGQGPQFIFQYYREEENGRGNFPPRFSGLQFPNYSSELNVNALELDDSALYLCASSLGGGLGVTEAFFGQGTRLTVV.